These T cell receptor beta chains were read from a single sample in a study of OX40 agonist ivuxolimab in advanced cancers. The data were produced by immunoSEQ multiplex PCR, yet TCRdb's version contains in-frame clones alone and is incomplete. The sample has under 20,000 clones, around 78% seen once. The sequencing used CD4+ or CD8+ T cells sorted from blood, collected in a trial of the OX40 agonist ivuxolimab. Every receptor here comes from an adult with an advanced solid tumor such as melanoma, head and neck, liver or kidney cancer. CDR3s include the opening cysteine and the closing phenylalanine or tryptophan. The D gene is left open where the match is weak. Not all rows give a size; the values are once, few, many and, for expanded clones, a class.

D gene	clone size	V gene	J gene	CDR3 DNA	CDR3 protein
NA	NA	TRBV5-1	TRBJ1-6	TGCGCCAGCAGCTTGGTCTCCGGACCCCCCAATTCACCCCTCCACTTT	CASSLVSGPPNSPLHF
TRBD1	once	TRBV7-2	TRBJ2-7	TGTGCCAGCAGCTTAGTGAGACGGGACAGCTACGAGCAGTACTTC	CASSLVRRDSYEQYF
NA	once	TRBV29-1	TRBJ2-7	TGCAGCGTTGAAGGGCTGTCAGGGAGTCCCTACGAGCAGTACTTC	CSVEGLSGSPYEQYF
NA	NA	TRBV28	TRBJ1-5	TGTGCCAGCGCGAGAGGGGGGACTTCTAGCAATCAGCCCCAGCATTTT	CASARGGTSSNQPQHF
NA	NA	TRBV10-2	TRBJ1-2	TGCGCCAGTCGTCGAGATAGCGCTGGCTATGGCTACACCTTC	CASRRDSAGYGYTF
TRBD1	NA	TRBV15	TRBJ2-1	TGTGCCACCAGTCTTCTTCGGGACAGCCAGCAGTTCTTC	CATSLLRDSQQFF
NA	once	TRBV28	TRBJ1-5	TGTGCCAGCAGTTTCGACGATAGCAATCAGCCCCAGCATTTT	CASSFDDSNQPQHF
NA	few	TRBV19	TRBJ1-2	TGTGCCAGTAGTCCACGGTCGGGGGGGAATGGCTACACCTTC	CASSPRSGGNGYTF
TRBD2	NA	TRBV19	TRBJ2-2	TGTGCCAGTAGTATAGCCCGCGGGAGGGCCATCACCGGGGAGCTGTTTTTT	CASSIARGRAITGELFF
TRBD1	once	TRBV19	TRBJ2-2	TGTGCCAGTAGGTTAAAGCTCGGGACAGGGCACGGGGAGCTGTTTTTT	CASRLKLGTGHGELFF
NA	few	TRBV5-1	TRBJ2-1	TGCGCCAGCAGCTTGGTCGCCGTGCTTGGGGTCTACAATGAGCAGTTCTTC	CASSLVAVLGVYNEQFF
NA	NA	TRBV27	TRBJ1-1	TGTGCCAGCAGTTTAAGGTCTAACACTGAAGCTTTCTTT	CASSLRSNTEAFF
NA	once	TRBV9	TRBJ2-7	TGTGCCAGCAGCGTAGCGGGGACGGGTCTCTACGAGCAGTACTTC	CASSVAGTGLYEQYF
NA	NA	TRBV10-3	TRBJ1-1	TGTGCCATCAGTACAGGTTCAGGCACTGAAGCTTTCTTT	CAISTGSGTEAFF
NA	once	TRBV11-2	TRBJ2-7	TGTGCCAGCAGCTCCCCGAGGGACCCCTCCTACGAGCAGTACTTC	CASSSPRDPSYEQYF
TRBD1	few	TRBV5-6	TRBJ1-5	TGTGCCAGCAGCCCCGGGACAGGGACCCAAGGCCAGCATTTT	CASSPGTGTQGQHF
TRBD2	once	TRBV7-3	TRBJ2-1	TGTGCCAGCAGCTTAATCGGTAGCGGGAATGAGCAGTTCTTC	CASSLIGSGNEQFF
TRBD1	NA	TRBV2	TRBJ1-2	TGTGCCAGCAACCGAAAGACAGGGTCCTATGGCTACACCTTC	CASNRKTGSYGYTF
NA	few	TRBV27	TRBJ2-2	TGTGCCAGCAGTTTGACATCAGTGACGGACACCGGGGAGCTGTTTTTT	CASSLTSVTDTGELFF
NA	NA	TRBV7-9	TRBJ1-2	TGTGCCAGCAGCTTTCTTGGCTCCGATAGACTCAACTATGGCTACACCTTC	CASSFLGSDRLNYGYTF
NA	NA	TRBV9	TRBJ2-1	TGTGCCAGCAGCGTCCCCGGGACTGAGCAGTTCTTC	CASSVPGTEQFF
NA	NA	TRBV14	TRBJ1-2	TGTGCCAGCAGCCAATCAGGGAGCCATGGCTACACCTTC	CASSQSGSHGYTF
NA	NA	TRBV10-2	TRBJ2-7	TGCGCCAGCAGTGTCGGGGCCTACGAGCAGTACTTC	CASSVGAYEQYF
TRBD2	NA	TRBV7-6	TRBJ2-1	TGTGCCAGCAGCTTAGCGGGACCGACTAGCGGGAGGTACAATGAGCAGTTCTTC	CASSLAGPTSGRYNEQFF
NA	NA	TRBV6-5	TRBJ1-5	TGTGCCAGTAGCCCCCGGGTTCTTAGCAATCAGCCCCAGCATTTT	CASSPRVLSNQPQHF
NA	NA	TRBV5-8	TRBJ1-1	TGTGCCAGCAGCTTTATTCTGCAGGGTAACACTGAAGCTTTCTTT	CASSFILQGNTEAFF
TRBD2	NA	TRBV27	TRBJ2-1	TGTGCCAGCAGTTTAGCGGGGGGGTACAATGAGCAGTTCTTC	CASSLAGGYNEQFF
TRBD1	NA	TRBV4-3	TRBJ2-3	TGCGCCAGCAGCGACGGGACAGGGGGCACAGATACGCAGTATTTT	CASSDGTGGTDTQYF
NA	NA	TRBV2	TRBJ2-4	TGTGCCAGCAGTTTGCGGGTTAGGGAAAACATTCAGTACTTC	CASSLRVRENIQYF
TRBD2	NA	TRBV11-2	TRBJ2-3	TGTGCCAGCAGCTTAGTTGTAGCGGGGGGTTCAGATACGCAGTATTTT	CASSLVVAGGSDTQYF
NA	few	TRBV5-1	TRBJ1-1	TGCGCCAGCAGCCCAATTGAGTTAGGCACTGAAGCTTTCTTT	CASSPIELGTEAFF
NA	NA	TRBV7-7	TRBJ2-7	TGTGCCAGCAGCTTAGGGAGAGGGAGCTCCTACGAGCAGTACTTC	CASSLGRGSSYEQYF
NA	NA	TRBV27	TRBJ2-2	TGTGCCAGCAGTTTTGAACCCCTCAACACCGGGGAGCTGTTTTTT	CASSFEPLNTGELFF
NA	NA	TRBV7-9	TRBJ1-3	TGTGCCAGCAGCTTATGGATAGGAGGCCGGGACACCATATATTTT	CASSLWIGGRDTIYF
TRBD1	NA	TRBV7-2	TRBJ2-1	TGTGCCAGCAGCTGGGACAGCTACAATGAGCAGTTCTTC	CASSWDSYNEQFF
NA	few	TRBV5-1	TRBJ2-1	TGCGCCAGCAGCCCGGACAGCAACTCCTACAATGAGCAGTTCTTC	CASSPDSNSYNEQFF
TRBD2	NA	TRBV2	TRBJ2-1	TGTGCCACCATGACTAGCGGGAATCCCTACAATGAGCAGTTCTTC	CATMTSGNPYNEQFF
NA	NA	TRBV10-3	TRBJ2-7	TGTGCCATCAGTGAAGGGGGGGGCACCTACGAGCAGTACTTC	CAISEGGGTYEQYF
TRBD1	NA	TRBV7-9	TRBJ1-5	TGTGCCAGCGGGACAGGGGCTGGCAATCAGCCCCAGCATTTT	CASGTGAGNQPQHF
TRBD1	NA	TRBV7-9	TRBJ1-2	TGTGCCAGCAGCTCCACGGGACAGGATAGTGGCTACACCTTC	CASSSTGQDSGYTF
NA	NA	TRBV27	TRBJ2-3	TGTGCCAGCAGTTTAATCGGGACCGCCGATACGCAGTATTTT	CASSLIGTADTQYF
TRBD2	NA	TRBV9	TRBJ2-5	TGTGCCAGCAGCGTAGGTATAGCGGGAGGGGAGACCCAGTACTTC	CASSVGIAGGETQYF
TRBD1	NA	TRBV19	TRBJ2-2	TGTGCCAGTAGTATCGGACAGGGGCCGAACACCGGGGAGCTGTTTTTT	CASSIGQGPNTGELFF
TRBD1	NA	TRBV9	TRBJ1-1	TGTGCCAGCAGCGACGAACAGGGGGAGAGGACTGAAGCTTTCTTT	CASSDEQGERTEAFF
NA	once	TRBV28	TRBJ2-7	TGTGCCAGCAGGACCCAGGACAGCACCTACGAGCAGTACTTC	CASRTQDSTYEQYF
NA	few	TRBV2	TRBJ2-3	TGTGCCAGCAGGGAGAATAGCGGAGGCACAGATACGCAGTATTTT	CASRENSGGTDTQYF